These 27 T cell receptor beta chains originate from one sample sequenced in a study of human T cells and chemical hapten exposure. TCRdb used MiXCR to reprocess the RACE reads, holding one entry per CDR3 protein. Among roughly 200,000 distinct CDR3 sequences listed, about a fifth were seen once. The sample's time point: patch test 1, 2 weeks after DPC sensitization. Treatment defined: therapeutic diphenylcyclopropenone sensitization with weekly scalp DPC. The sample consisted of whole blood, taken in connection with sensitization to the hapten diphenylcyclopropenone (DPC). These receptors all stem from a woman in her forties or fifties with alopecia areata. Some clones in this sample may be carry-over from other donors' samples.

The chain carries TRBV5-1 and TRBJ1-4; D not certain. This CDR3 is 14 amino acids long. Germline CDR1 reads SGHRS; CDR2 reads YFSETQ. V was clipped by 4 bases and J by 5 bases, with 12 bases between them. Here the CDR3 DNA reads TGCGCCAGCAGCCCAGGCGGGCTGAATGAAAAACTGTTTTTT. It translates to CASSPGGLNEKLFF. The full variable domain, in which reference TRBV5-1 and TRBJ1-4 provide the parts outside the CDR3, is KAGVTQTPRYLIKTRGQQVTLSCSPISGHRSVSWYQQTPGQGLQFLFEYFSETQRNKGNFPGRFSGRQFSNSRSEMNVSTLELGDSALYLCASSPGGLNEKLFFGSGTQLSVL.

The gene calls are TRBV20-1 and TRBJ2-2, with 8 bases lining up with TRBD1. Losses at the gene ends were 7 bases for V and 4 bases for J; bases not matched to a gene: 8. Germline V gene lookup returns CDR1 DFQATT and CDR2 SNEGSKA (reference sequence). This CDR3 spans 14 amino acids. The CDR3 spells CSGWQGASTGELFF. DNA of the CDR3: TGCAGTGGGTGGCAGGGGGCGTCCACCGGGGAGCTGTTTTTT.

This clonotype was seen more than once but under ten times. The J gene is TRBJ2-1, the V gene TRBV10-3; D might be TRBD1 (6 bases). Trimming removed 0 bases from V and 5 bases from J, with 8 bases in between. This CDR3 contains 14 residues. CDR1 ENHRY and CDR2 SYGVKD come from the germline V gene. CDR3 sequence: CAISESGQHNEQFF. CDR3 coding DNA: TGTGCCATCAGTGAGTCCGGACAGCACAATGAGCAGTTCTTC.

This clonotype has just a few counts. This sequence joins TRBV27 and TRBJ2-7, with TRBD2 identical over 9 bases. The germline CDR1 and CDR2 sequences are MNHEY and SMNVEV (reference sequence). The CDR3 sequence is 14 residues long. V was clipped by 4 bases and J by 6 bases; unmatched bases: 7. The CDR3 protein is CASSWAGGPFEQYF. In DNA form, the CDR3 reads TGTGCCAGCAGTTGGGCGGGAGGGCCGTTCGAGCAGTACTTC.

This clonotype was seen many times. The chain couples TRBV5-1 to TRBJ2-5, with D tentatively TRBD2 (6 bases). CDR3 length equals 15 residues. Between the trimmed V and J ends, which lost 0 bases and 2 bases, there was a span of 11 bases. From germline, CDR1 is SGHRS and CDR2 YFSETQ. The CDR3 sequence: CASSLGGVPQETQYF. CDR3 in DNA: TGCGCCAGCAGCTTGGGGGGGGTACCTCAAGAGACCCAGTACTTC.

CDR3 loop: CSVWDRATTGELFF. DNA for the CDR3: TGCAGCGTCTGGGACAGGGCTACTACCGGGGAGCTGTTTTTT. The V and J genes are TRBV29-1 and TRBJ2-2; 9 bases line up with TRBD1. CDR1 is SQVTM, CDR2 ANQGSEA, per germline. The V segment lost 6 bases and the J segment 5 bases; nucleotides outside the gene matches: 7. The CDR3 length is 14 residues.

This clonotype was observed many times. The V call is TRBV15, the J call TRBJ2-7; D unresolved. CDR3 length: 11 residues. V lost 0 bases and J 6 bases, leaving 3 bases between the germline ends. Germline loops: CDR1 LNHNV, CDR2 YYDKDF (reference sequence). Here the CDR3 reads CATSREGEQYF. In DNA, the CDR3 is TGTGCCACCAGCAGAGAGGGCGAGCAGTACTTC.

This clonotype was counted many times. The chain carries TRBV6-5 and TRBJ2-1; D gene ambiguous. Germline CDR1 reads MNHEY; CDR2 reads SVGAGI. Trimming removed 2 bases from V and 6 bases from J, with 2 bases in between. The CDR3 is made up of 11 amino acids. CDR3 sequence: CASSYINEQFF. The CDR3 DNA sequence: TGTGCCAGCAGTTACATCAATGAGCAGTTCTTC.

J is TRBJ2-7 and V is TRBV29-1; possibly TRBD1 for D (5 bases). Germline V gene sequence: CDR1 SQVTM, CDR2 ANQGSEA. Trimming removed 6 bases at V and 1 base at J, with 7 bases between. This CDR3 has 11 amino acids. CDR3 bases: TGCAGCGTGGGGCCTTCCTACGAGCAGTACTTC. It specifies CSVGPSYEQYF.

This clonotype has a handful of counts. The chain joins TRBV12-3 or TRBV12-4 to TRBJ2-1, with D perhaps matching TRBD1 or TRBD2 (5 bases each). CDR3 length: 13 amino acids. V lost 6 bases, J lost 7 bases, and 13 bases lay in between. This chain's CDR3 is CASRGRLWNEQFF. CDR3 in DNA: TGTGCCAGCAGGGGACGGCTTTGGAATGAGCAGTTCTTC.

This clonotype was found many times. The CDR3 loop reads CASSHPTGEAFF. As DNA, the CDR3 is TGTGCCAGCAGTCACCCGACAGGTGAAGCTTTCTTT. The J gene is TRBJ1-1, the V gene TRBV27, with D perhaps matching TRBD1 (6 bases). The germline V gene has CDR1 MNHEY and CDR2 SMNVEV (reference sequence). V shed 5 bases and J shed 7 bases, with 11 bases lying between them. This CDR3 comprises 12 residues.

A few counts support this clonotype. The CDR3 protein is CASSLEREPYEQYF. The CDR3 coding sequence is TGCGCCAGCAGCTTGGAACGCGAACCCTACGAGCAGTACTTC. This chain uses TRBV5-1 with TRBJ2-7; D is unresolved. This CDR3 has 14 amino acids. The V end was cut by 0 bases, the J end by 2 bases, with 9 bases between. Germline V gene data show CDR1 as SGHRS and CDR2 as YFSETQ.

The V call is TRBV24-1, the J call TRBJ2-1; 12 nucleotides line up with TRBD2. The germline CDR1 and CDR2 sequences are KGHDR and SFDVKD. The ends lost 4 bases at V and 7 bases at J; junction bases unmatched: 7. CDR3 length: 16 residues. This CDR3 reads CATSDMTSGSRNEQFF. CDR3 bases: TGTGCCACCAGTGACATGACTAGCGGGAGTAGGAATGAGCAGTTCTTC.

This clonotype was counted only a few times. The chain is built from TRBV30 and TRBJ1-1; unclear D gene. V was cut by 7 bases and J by 1 base, with 16 bases left in between. CDR1 is GTSNPN, CDR2 SVGIG, per germline (reference sequence). The CDR3 has 14 amino acids. CDR3 loop: CALSGAAGNTEAFF. In nucleotides, the CDR3 is TGTGCCTTATCAGGAGCGGCGGGGAACACTGAAGCTTTCTTT.

This clonotype was observed a few times. The chain is built from TRBV20-1 and TRBJ2-5; 11 nucleotides match TRBD2. V trimming: 0 bases; J trimming: 1 base; junction bases outside the gene matches: 13. Germline CDR1 is DFQATT and CDR2 is SNEGSKA (reference sequence). CDR3 length equals 19 residues. CDR3 DNA: TGCAGTGCTAGAGATCTTCTGACCACCGGGACTAGCGGCCAAGAGACCCAGTACTTC. Encoded protein: CSARDLLTTGTSGQETQYF.

J is TRBJ2-5 and V is TRBV27; TRBD2 aligns across 9 bases. Germline V lookup: CDR1 MNHEY, CDR2 SMNVEV (reference sequence). Germline trimming cut 3 bases from V and 5 bases from J; bases unmatched to any gene: 7. The CDR3 is 15 residues long. CDR3 protein: CASSFEAGGRETQYF. Written as DNA, the CDR3 is TGTGCCAGCAGTTTTGAAGCGGGAGGTCGGGAGACCCAGTACTTC.

A few counts support this clonotype. The chain recombines TRBV12-3 or TRBV12-4 with TRBJ1-2; possibly TRBD1 for D (6 bases). Trimming shortened V by 1 base and J by 5 bases, and 11 bases separated the two germline ends. CDR3 length: 14 residues. The CDR3 region is CASSLVGAGYGYTF. The CDR3 DNA sequence: TGTGCCAGCAGTTTAGTGGGGGCCGGTTATGGCTACACCTTC.

Many counts were recorded for this clonotype. The chain couples TRBV29-1 to TRBJ2-1; weak D call: TRBD1 (5 bases). The CDR3 totals 15 residues. Germline CDR1 reads SQVTM; CDR2 reads ANQGSEA. Trimming stripped 6 bases from V and 0 bases from J, with 15 bases between. The DNA of the CDR3 is TGCAGCGTCGCAGGGCGGTTTAGCTCCTACAATGAGCAGTTCTTC. Translation gives CSVAGRFSSYNEQFF.

This clonotype was counted only a few times. This chain's CDR3 is CASRRFDGQGNEGGYGYTF. The CDR3 nucleotides read TGTGCCAGCAGGAGATTTGATGGACAGGGAAATGAGGGTGGCTATGGCTACACCTTC. V is TRBV6-6 and J is TRBJ1-2; 8 positions match TRBD1. CDR3 length: 19 amino acids. Germline V gives CDR1 MNHNY, CDR2 SVGAGI (reference sequence). V shed 6 bases, J shed 4 bases, and the junction held 22 bases outside the gene matches.

The chain uses TRBV7-9 and TRBJ1-2, with D tentatively TRBD1 (5 bases). The V end lost 2 bases, the J end lost 1 base, and 20 bases lay between the germline ends. The germline V gene has CDR1 SEHNR and CDR2 FQNEAQ (reference sequence). The CDR3 is 18 residues long. The CDR3 coding sequence is TGTGCCAGCAGCTTACCGGCCGAGCGGGACGTGCATAACTATGGCTACACCTTC. Protein sequence: CASSLPAERDVHNYGYTF.

This clonotype has at least ten counts. This chain links TRBV5-1 with TRBJ2-2, with 13 bases fitting TRBD2. CDR1 SGHRS and CDR2 YFSETQ come from the germline V gene. The V gene end was trimmed by 6 bases and the J gene end by 5 bases; junction bases not matched to a gene: 7. The CDR3 is made up of 16 amino acids. Here the CDR3 DNA reads TGCGCCAGCACGCTCTTACTAGCGGGAGGGACCGGGGAGCTGTTTTTT. Translation gives CASTLLLAGGTGELFF.

This clonotype has more than one count but fewer than ten. This chain uses TRBV11-2 with TRBJ2-3, with TRBD2 identical over 8 bases. Germline V gives CDR1 SGHAT, CDR2 FQNNGV. J was trimmed by 4 bases and V by 4 bases; bases with no gene match: 13. The CDR3 length is 17 residues. The CDR3 DNA reads TGTGCCAGCAGCTCAATAAAGCGGGAGCCCCGTGCAGATACGCAGTATTTT. This codes for CASSSIKREPRADTQYF.

The chain is built from TRBV3-1 and TRBJ1-1, with 7 positions matching TRBD1. Trimming at V came to 2 bases and at J to 4 bases, leaving 10 bases not matched to a gene. The CDR3 contains 16 residues. Per the germline V gene, CDR1 is LGHDT and CDR2 is YNNKEL (reference sequence). The CDR3 loop reads CASSQNTGAVGTEAFF. Written as DNA, the CDR3 is TGTGCCAGCAGCCAAAATACAGGGGCCGTCGGCACTGAAGCTTTCTTT.

DNA of the CDR3: TGTGCCAGCAGAAAACCCGGGACAAGGCAAGAGACCCAGTACTTC. Its translation: CASRKPGTRQETQYF. The chain is built from TRBV28 and TRBJ2-5; D possibly corresponds to TRBD1 (6 bases). Germline lookup yields CDR1 MDHEN and CDR2 SYDVKM. Between the trimmed V and J ends, which lost 6 bases and 2 bases, there was a span of 16 bases. The CDR3 spans 15 residues.

This clonotype turned up a few times. The rearrangement uses TRBV7-7 and TRBJ2-5, with no clear D. Between the trimmed V and J ends, which lost 4 bases and 5 bases, there was a span of 11 bases. Germline loops: CDR1 SSHAT, CDR2 FNYEAQ (reference sequence). This CDR3 is 13 amino acids long. CDR3 amino acids: CASSWSRGETQYF. The CDR3 coding sequence is TGTGCCAGCAGCTGGTCCCGTGGGGAGACCCAGTACTTC.

This clonotype was counted only a few times. The chain recombines TRBV20-1 with TRBJ2-3, with 10 bases matching TRBD2. The CDR3 runs to 14 residues. CDR1 and CDR2 (germline): DFQATT, SNEGSKA (reference sequence). J lost 6 bases, V lost 1 base, and 4 bases had no gene match. This CDR3 is CSARGAGGSDTQYF. The CDR3 bases are TGCAGTGCTAGAGGAGCGGGAGGGTCCGATACGCAGTATTTT.

This clonotype was found a few times. The chain has TRBV3-1 and TRBJ2-7; TRBD1 is a possible D gene (5 bases). With 2 bases removed from V and 2 bases from J, the gap between germline ends came to 10 bases. The V gene's germline CDR1 is LGHDT and CDR2 YNNKEL (reference sequence). CDR3 length: 14 amino acids. CDR3 residues: CASSQSPGTYEQYF. The CDR3 nucleotides are TGTGCCAGCAGCCAATCTCCAGGGACCTACGAGCAGTACTTC.